Here is one T cell receptor (beta chain) with its context. This clonotype has ten or more counts. The antigen this receptor binds is unknown. No base-level quality is on record; no much larger clone is a single base apart. The sample is drawn from a study of regulatory T cells in long-lasting Graves disease (dated by TCRdb to 2020 to 2022). Regarding the complete study: Antithyroid drugs had been taken for less than 3 months by newly diagnosed Graves' disease patients. A total of roughly 35 samples underwent TCR sequencing: some 13 from persistent and roughly 20 from newly diagnosed Graves' disease patients. The study was conducted in China and was registered as a clinical trial. Patients with persistent Graves' disease were compared with patients with newly diagnosed Graves' disease using TCR sequencing and RNA sequencing of peripheral blood.

The investigation overall reported the following: Peripheral blood alone was examined, since thyroid tissue, which constituted the primary lesion, could not be accessed. Persistent patients shared more public clonotypes among themselves (around 3,000) than newly diagnosed patients did (over 900). Persistent Graves' disease patients showed lower TCR Shannon entropy and fewer highly expanded clones than newly diagnosed patients, suggesting clonal expansion. As a limitation, the authors acknowledged that the small sample size may reduce accuracy. TRBV28, TRBJ1-2 and TRBJ2-5 were preferentially used in persistent disease, while TRBV20-1 and TRBJ2-1 were favored in newly diagnosed disease. Only the TCR beta chain was sequenced and analyzed.

Taken from cysteine to phenylalanine, the CDR3 has 14 residues. Only the CDR3 part of the read is kept: 42 bases, read in frame from the first base. V is cut by 0 bases and J by 2 bases, and the space between the germline ends is 7 bases. The germline V gene provides CDR1 ENHRY and CDR2 SYGVKD. What the time point label conveys for this sample: newly diagnosed GD, antithyroid drugs for less than 3 months. For both TCR sequencing and RNA sequencing, RNA was extracted from PBMCs using TRIzol. Graves' disease was diagnosed according to American Thyroid Association guidelines. Recruitment of patients was carried out at an endocrinology department in Xi'an, China. Each patient gave 7 to 9.5 milliliters of peripheral blood, collected in an EDTA anticoagulant tube. Ficoll Paque Plus density gradient separation was used to isolate PBMCs, and no additional T cell sorting was done. An Agilent 2100 Bioanalyzer and agarose gel were used to assess RNA quality, and a NanoDrop 2000 was used to measure RNA concentration.

Library preparation was by multiplex PCR. Sequencer: Illumina HiSeq 4000. TCR beta libraries were built with iRepertoire HTBI primers and Arm-PCR amplification of CDR3 regions. Before sequencing, the PCR products underwent gel purification. As for the authors' bioinformatics: A total of around 66 TRBV and 14 TRBJ segments were identified across samples and were used for gene usage analysis of CDR3 amino acid clonotypes. COPE and FqMerger were used to merge the filtered high-quality paired reads into contigs. BLAST was used to align contigs to the IMGT TRBV, TRBD and TRBJ reference genes, and CDR3 was defined following IMGT. Any clonotype with a frequency above 0.1% was classified as a highly expanded clone. Shannon entropy was used to measure repertoire diversity, and the Gini coefficient was used to measure V-J evenness. Clonotypes shared by more than one individual were considered public. TCRdb trimmed public reads at Q25 via fastp, called clones via MiXCR and kept in-frame beta chains. Entries are consolidated by CDR3 protein sequence, retaining the most common genes and DNA. These V and J calls are TCRdb output, not the study's own analysis. Here the sample has about 470,000 distinct CDR3 sequences; 15% occur a single time. Jointly, the top ten make up about a sixth of the sample.

This sample also belongs to another study, concerning T cells in Graves' hyperthyroidism and ophthalmopathy. Reported in the second study: Stable Graves' hyperthyroidism was defined as no progression to ophthalmopathy during 18 months of follow-up. Hyperthyroidism patients were newly diagnosed, with disease duration under 2 months, and aged 18 to 65 years. Any patient with an uncontrolled infection, another autoimmune disease, pregnancy or lactation was excluded. Diagnoses were based on clinical symptoms, serum thyroxine and TRAb, thyroid ultrasound and orbital computed tomography. The TCR CDR3 was subjected to a first round of RT-PCR using the HTBI primer set and the Qiagen OneStep RT-PCR kit. Most expanded thyroid clonotypes (frequency above 0.001) were also found in blood, which suggests that blood repertoires may mirror thyroid immune responses. In cross-validation, a model built on a 13 V-J signature told ophthalmopathy apart from stable hyperthyroidism with approximately 90% sensitivity and around 83% specificity, and in testing the same model reached 80%/75%. In validation, the model predicted progression to ophthalmopathy a median of roughly 6.5 months before onset, with around 70% sensitivity and around 76% specificity. To identify TCR V-J signatures that set the groups apart, the researchers used a discovery cohort of 90 to 100 patients, made up of roughly 45 with Graves' ophthalmopathy and some 55 with stable Graves' hyperthyroidism. Whether ophthalmopathy could be predicted prospectively was tested in an independent validation cohort made up of fewer than 20 hyperthyroidism patients plus 17 patients who later progressed to ophthalmopathy. The approximately 97 discovery patients were randomly divided into training and test sets at a 7:3 ratio. In addition, the study compared T-cell repertoires in thyroid tissue and in blood from over 5 Graves' hyperthyroidism patients. After sampling, hyperthyroidism patients received methimazole starting at 30 mg daily, and ophthalmopathy patients received high-dose intravenous methylprednisolone. A second multiplex PCR round built the libraries, followed by size selection and purification. The libraries were sequenced on an Illumina HiSeq2000 using paired-end 100 bp reads. SOAPnuke was used to process the raw data, removing reads that contained adapters or uncalled bases, had a mean Phred below 15, or lacked an exact match to the constant primer or identifier. High-quality paired reads were merged with COPE v1.2.5, and unique nucleotide sequences were defined as clonotypes. MiTCR v1.1 was used to align the clonotypes against IMGT TRBV, TRBD and TRBJ reference segments. Analysis was restricted to V-J combinations with a frequency above 0.0001, which covered about 99% of repertoires. A TCS score was defined as the ratio of F50 (clonal expansion) to E x V (chaos), with BLOSUM62-based TCRdist applied between CDR3 peptides within each V-J. Welch's t-statistics and random forest reduced 514 V-J features to 10 to 15, which were used in a naive Bayes classifier (R e1071). Sample size was not statistically predetermined, and blinding of investigators to group allocation was not performed. According to the paper, TCR Vbeta CDR3 sequencing was carried out on roughly 130 peripheral blood samples, which came from over 40 ophthalmopathy, around 74 hyperthyroidism and roughly 17 progressor patients.

This specimen consisted of peripheral blood mononuclear cells (PBMCs), obtained at new diagnosis, from a patient treated with antithyroid drugs. The V gene is TRBV10-3 and the J gene is TRBJ1-2; no D gene can be assigned with confidence. This receptor was taken from a woman between 25 and 40 years old with Graves disease. Donor details come from another sample of the same person, matched by shared clones. CDR3 reads: CAISESGGNYGYTF. The nucleotide sequence reads TGTGCCATCAGTGAGTCGGGCGGAAACTATGGCTACACCTTC.